The next 4 T cell receptor beta chains were all read from a single sample in a study of shared clonotypes between healthy human individuals. Naive CD8 isolation took CD45RO-negative cells positively selected for CCR7 and excluded terminally differentiated effector memory CD45RA+ cells. The method was immunoSEQ multiplex PCR; TCRdb's version includes in-frame clones alone and lacks a portion of them. The sample includes around 2.1 million clones, under 95% of them seen just once. Sequencing was done on a sample of naive CD8+ T cells from PBMCs. The receptors were sampled from a man between 18 and 29 years old in good health. Some clones in this sample may be carry-over from other donors' samples.

The chain carries TRBV27 and TRBJ2-2; D gene uncertain. The CDR3 extends over 14 amino acids. CDR1 MNHEY and CDR2 SMNVEV come from the germline V gene (reference sequence). V was pared by 5 bases and J by 7 bases, with 14 bases between. CDR3 sequence: CASSPRAPGGELFF. CDR3 DNA sequence: TGTGCCAGCAGTCCCCGGGCGCCGGGCGGGGAGCTGTTTTTT.

The rearrangement links TRBV2 to TRBJ1-2; D gene ambiguous. V shed 7 bases and J shed 1 base, with 16 bases lying between them. This CDR3 comprises 15 residues. Germline CDR1 and CDR2: SNHLY and FYNNEI. The DNA of the CDR3 is TGTGCCAGCACCCTGAAGGGCGTCTTTAACTATGGCTACACCTTC. Protein product: CASTLKGVFNYGYTF.

This chain's CDR3 is CASSFGTFSYEQYF. In DNA form, the CDR3 reads TGTGCCAGCAGTTTCGGGACATTTTCCTACGAGCAGTACTTC. V usage is TRBV6-5 and J usage is TRBJ2-7; TRBD1 might be the D (6 bases). The CDR3 runs to 14 residues. The germline CDR1 and CDR2 sequences are MNHEY and SVGAGI. V gave up 4 bases and J gave up 1 base, with 11 bases separating them.

CDR3 DNA sequence: TGTGCCAGCAGCTCCGCTGGGCTTACGGACGAGCAGTACTTC. Translated: CASSSAGLTDEQYF. This sequence joins TRBV7-9 and TRBJ2-7; D unclear. The CDR3 spans 14 residues. CDR1 and CDR2 (germline): SEHNR, FQNEAQ (reference sequence). V gave up 4 bases and J gave up 5 bases, with 15 bases separating them. Variable domain in full (rest from reference TRBV7-9 and TRBJ2-7): DTGVSQNPRHKITKRGQNVTFRCDPISEHNRLYWYRQTLGQGPEFLTYFQNEAQLEKSRLLSDRFSAERPKGSFSTLEIQRTEQGDSAMYLCASSSAGLTDEQYFGPGTRLTVT.